What follows are 32 T cell receptor beta chains derived from one specimen sequenced in a study of T cell responses to AZD1222 COVID-19 vaccine. Some clones are missing from TCRdb's copy, which holds only in-frame ones; the method was immunoSEQ multiplex PCR. The sample has 140,000 to 150,000 clones, more than 70% seen once. This sample comprised peripheral blood, obtained on day 0 of AZD1222 vaccination. These receptors were taken from an adult in good health.

This chain uses TRBV4-1 with TRBJ1-1; no clear D gene. The CDR3 covers 15 residues. V was cut by 3 bases and J by 4 bases, with 15 bases left in between. Per the germline V gene, CDR1 is MGHRA and CDR2 is YSYEKL. CDR3 bases: TGCGCCAGCAGCCAGTTCCCGTGCAGGATCACTGAAGCTTTCTTT. Encoded protein: CASSQFPCRITEAFF.

This clone occurred once. This sequence joins TRBV12-3 or TRBV12-4 and TRBJ1-1, with D perhaps matching TRBD1 (6 bases). V was clipped by 6 bases and J by 3 bases, with 11 bases between them. The CDR3 runs 13 residues. Written as DNA, the CDR3 is TGTGCCAGCAGACCCGGACAGTACACTGAAGCTTTCTTT. It yields the protein CASRPGQYTEAFF.

V gene TRBV28 combines with J gene TRBJ2-7; tentatively, D is TRBD1 or TRBD2 (5 bases each). There are 13 residues in the CDR3. CDR1 and CDR2 (germline): MDHEN, SYDVKM. Trimming cost V 4 bases and J 1 base, with 8 bases left between them. In DNA, the CDR3 is TGTGCCAGCAGTTCGGGGCTGTCCTACGAGCAGTACTTC. It encodes CASSSGLSYEQYF.

The rearrangement uses TRBV5-6 and TRBJ1-2; possibly TRBD1 for D (5 bases). V shed 6 bases and J shed 0 bases, with 15 bases lying between them. Germline V CDR1 and CDR2: SGHDT, YYEEEE. CDR3 length equals 15 residues. In nucleotides, the CDR3 is TGTGCCAGCACCCGGAAGGGGTCCCCTAACTATGGCTACACCTTC. Translating gives CASTRKGSPNYGYTF.

This clone has a single count. The chain recombines TRBV3-1 (or the pseudogene TRBV3-2) with TRBJ2-1, with 9 bases that match TRBD2. J lost 4 bases, V lost 2 bases, and 9 bases had no gene match. The CDR3 spans 17 residues. Germline CDR1 and CDR2: LGHDT and YNNKEL (reference sequence). Here the CDR3 reads CASSQFGGGGAYNEQFF. CDR3 in DNA: TGTGCCAGCAGCCAATTCGGAGGCGGGGGGGCGTACAATGAGCAGTTCTTC.

V usage is TRBV2 and J usage is TRBJ1-5; TRBD1 agrees at 7 bases. With 5 bases clipped from V and 4 bases from J, the junction kept 5 bases outside the gene matches. The germline V gene has CDR1 SNHLY and CDR2 FYNNEI. The CDR3 covers 14 residues. The CDR3 DNA is TGTGCCAGCAGTAGGGACAGCCCGAATCAGCCCCAGCATTTT. Translated: CASSRDSPNQPQHF.

V is TRBV7-9 and J is TRBJ1-4; possible D gene TRBD1, 6 bases. The germline V and J ends were trimmed by 7 bases and 3 bases, with 15 bases remaining between them. Germline values: CDR1 SEHNR, CDR2 FQNEAQ (reference sequence). This CDR3 has 15 residues. CDR3 residues: CASKGEMGPNEKLFF. The CDR3, as DNA: TGTGCCAGCAAGGGGGAGATGGGACCTAATGAAAAACTGTTTTTT.

This clone was detected once. J is TRBJ1-2 and V is TRBV7-2; the D gene is possibly TRBD1 (6 bases). V lost 4 bases and J 2 bases, leaving 11 bases between the germline ends. Per germline, CDR1 SGHTA and CDR2 FQGNSA. The CDR3 covers 14 residues. CDR3 region: CASSSGQRNYGYTF. CDR3 nucleotide sequence: TGTGCCAGCAGCTCCGGACAGCGAAACTATGGCTACACCTTC.

The gene calls are TRBV6-5 and TRBJ1-1; 8 nucleotides agree with TRBD1. In germline, CDR1 is MNHEY, CDR2 SVGAGI. V dropped 2 bases and J dropped 10; count of bases not matched to a gene: 0. The CDR3 has 11 residues. The chain's CDR3 is CASSYQGAAFF. CDR3 DNA sequence: TGTGCCAGCAGTTACCAGGGGGCAGCTTTCTTT.

Here the CDR3 DNA reads TGTGCCAGCAGTACCCGGTCCACCAACGAGCAGTACTTC. It codes for CASSTRSTNEQYF. The chain combines TRBV28 with TRBJ2-7; D is undetermined. CDR3 length: 13 residues. V was trimmed by 5 bases and J by 5 bases, leaving 13 bases between them. Germline V lookup: CDR1 MDHEN, CDR2 SYDVKM.

The rearrangement uses TRBV7-9 and TRBJ1-5, with no clear D. The CDR3 runs to 12 residues. Trimming cost V 4 bases and J 8 bases, with 9 bases left between them. Germline loops: CDR1 SEHNR, CDR2 FQNEAQ (reference sequence). CDR3 DNA: TGTGCCAGCAGCTACTCACGAGAGCCCCAGCATTTT. Amino acids: CASSYSREPQHF.

This rearrangement joins TRBV3-1 (or the pseudogene TRBV3-2) to TRBJ1-5; D not resolved. Per the germline V gene, CDR1 is LGHDT and CDR2 is YNNKEL (reference sequence). The V and J ends lost 0 bases and 7 bases respectively, with 10 bases between them. This CDR3 is 14 amino acids long. CDR3 sequence reads: CASSQDTRAQPQHF. The CDR3 nucleotides read TGTGCCAGCAGCCAAGATACAAGGGCCCAGCCCCAGCATTTT.

This chain links TRBV20-1 with TRBJ2-1; D gene ambiguous. Trimming shortened V by 6 bases and J by 8 bases, and 11 bases separated the two germline ends. The germline CDR1 and CDR2 sequences are DFQATT and SNEGSKA (reference sequence). This CDR3 is 11 amino acids long. CDR3 DNA sequence: TGCAGTGCCGCGACGGGCGATGAGCAGTTCTTC. Translation gives CSAATGDEQFF.

The chain is built from TRBV6-1 and TRBJ2-7; 7 positions agree with TRBD2. From germline, CDR1 is MNHNS and CDR2 SASEGT. The CDR3 consists of 17 residues. Trimming removed 0 bases from V and 3 bases from J; junction bases left unmatched: 11. CDR3 sequence: CASSEAWDYTGRYEQYF. CDR3 sequence (DNA): TGTGCCAGCAGTGAAGCCTGGGACTACACCGGTCGCTACGAGCAGTACTTC.

The chain links TRBV5-5 to TRBJ1-2; D might be TRBD1 (6 bases). CDR3 length: 16 residues. From germline, CDR1 is SGHKS and CDR2 YYEKEE (reference sequence). The germline V and J ends were trimmed by 3 bases and 2 bases, with 17 bases remaining between them. The CDR3 DNA is TGTGCCAGCAGCTCGGTCGTGGTTGGGGGCAACTATGGCTACACCTTC. This translates into CASSSVVVGGNYGYTF.

This clone came up a few times. The gene calls are TRBV7-9 and TRBJ2-7; 10 bases agree with TRBD1. The V and J ends lost 5 bases and 7 bases, in that order; junction bases with no gene match: 8. Germline V gene sequence: CDR1 SEHNR, CDR2 FQNEAQ (reference sequence). The CDR3 consists of 14 residues. The chain's CDR3 is CASSQRQGAGEQYF. CDR3 DNA: TGTGCCAGCAGCCAGCGACAGGGGGCGGGAGAGCAGTACTTC.

The DNA of the CDR3 is TGTGCCAGCAGTGTAGGTCCAGGGGTTCAACACGAGCAGTACTTC. Residues: CASSVGPGVQHEQYF. The chain combines TRBV2 with TRBJ2-7, with D perhaps TRBD1 (6 bases). V was shortened by 4 bases and J by 5 bases, with 18 bases between the two germline ends. Germline V CDR1 and CDR2: SNHLY, FYNNEI. There are 15 residues in the CDR3.

The chain carries TRBV5-1 and TRBJ2-7; TRBD2 matches 10 bases. In germline, CDR1 is SGHRS, CDR2 YFSETQ. The CDR3 loop spans 15 amino acids. V was clipped by 4 bases and J by 3 bases; unmatched bases: 7. CDR3 in DNA: TGCGCCAGCAGCATTACTAGCGGGGCGAGCTACGAGCAGTACTTC. It is translated as CASSITSGASYEQYF.

The chain uses TRBV9 and TRBJ2-1; 8 nucleotides match TRBD2. The V segment lost 0 bases and the J segment 8 bases; nucleotides outside the gene matches: 16. The CDR3 length is 18 residues. Germline V gene lookup returns CDR1 SGDLS and CDR2 YYNGEE. This CDR3 reads CASSVAGGRGAGKDEQFF. In nucleotides, the CDR3 is TGTGCCAGCAGCGTAGCGGGTGGGCGGGGGGCCGGCAAAGATGAGCAGTTCTTC.

In DNA, the CDR3 is TGCAGCGTTACGGGGAACTCTTACGAGCAGTACTTC. Its protein is CSVTGNSYEQYF. This rearrangement joins TRBV29-1 to TRBJ2-7, with a weak D call TRBD2 (5 bases). This CDR3 is 12 amino acids long. The germline CDR1 and CDR2 sequences are SQVTM and ANQGSEA. V lost 5 bases and J 4 bases, leaving 12 bases between the germline ends.

The chain joins TRBV7-9 to TRBJ1-5; 8 bases line up with TRBD1. The ends lost 3 bases at V and 5 bases at J; junction bases unmatched: 3. This CDR3 contains 14 residues. CDR1 is SEHNR, CDR2 FQNEAQ, per germline (reference sequence). The CDR3 here is CASSFGTGDQPQHF. The CDR3 nucleotides are TGTGCCAGCAGCTTTGGGACAGGTGATCAGCCCCAGCATTTT. The whole variable domain, filled in from reference TRBV7-9 and TRBJ1-5, reads DTGVSQNPRHKITKRGQNVTFRCDPISEHNRLYWYRQTLGQGPEFLTYFQNEAQLEKSRLLSDRFSAERPKGSFSTLEIQRTEQGDSAMYLCASSFGTGDQPQHFGDGTRLSIL.

This clone occurred once. The chain carries TRBV29-1 and TRBJ2-5; 11 bases are a match to TRBD2. Looked up from germline, CDR1 is SQVTM and CDR2 is ANQGSEA. V shed 7 bases and J 5 bases; nucleotides not matched to a gene: 3. The CDR3 consists of 12 residues. The CDR3: CSARTSGETQYF. DNA of the CDR3: TGCAGCGCCCGGACTAGCGGGGAGACCCAGTACTTC.

This chain joins TRBV19 and TRBJ2-3, with 9 bases lining up with TRBD2. V dropped 3 bases and J dropped 10; count of bases not matched to a gene: 11. Germline CDR1 is LNHDA and CDR2 is SQIVND (reference sequence). CDR3 length: 15 amino acids. The CDR3 coding sequence is TGTGCCAGTAGTATTAATTTAGAGCGGGGGGCCGCGCAGTATTTT. Protein: CASSINLERGAAQYF.

The genes are TRBV4-1 and TRBJ1-6; maybe TRBD1 (6 bases). Germline CDR1 is MGHRA and CDR2 is YSYEKL. Trimming stripped 0 bases from V and 6 bases from J, with 9 bases between. The CDR3 loop spans 15 amino acids. The CDR3 spells CASSQDGQFNSPLHF. In DNA form, the CDR3 reads TGCGCCAGCAGCCAAGATGGACAGTTTAATTCACCCCTCCACTTT.

About this clone: This sample also contains other DNA sequences that code for the same CDR3. The V gene is TRBV7-2, the J gene TRBJ2-7; D is unclear. Between the trimmed V and J ends, which lost 2 bases and 1 base, there was a span of 0 bases. Germline values: CDR1 SGHTA, CDR2 FQGNSA. This CDR3 comprises 11 residues. The CDR3 DNA follows: TGTGCCAGCAGCTTATCCTACGAGCAGTACTTC. Translating it yields CASSLSYEQYF.

This sequence joins TRBV7-8 and TRBJ1-1; D is uncertain. V shed 2 bases and J shed 2 bases, with 12 bases lying between them. The germline gives CDR1 SGHVS, CDR2 FQNEAQ. CDR3 length: 15 amino acids. CDR3 protein: CASSLSRQTNTEAFF. CDR3 bases: TGTGCCAGCAGCTTATCGAGGCAGACCAACACTGAAGCTTTCTTT. The variable domain in full, completed from reference TRBV7-8 and TRBJ1-1, reads GAGVSQSPRYKVAKRGQDVALRCDPISGHVSLFWYQQALGQGPEFLTYFQNEAQLDKSGLPSDRFFAERPEGSVSTLKIQRTQQEDSAVYLCASSLSRQTNTEAFFGQGTRLTVV.

This chain connects TRBV11-2 to TRBJ1-6; D remains ambiguous. CDR1 and CDR2 (germline): SGHAT, FQNNGV. The CDR3 sequence is 14 residues long. V dropped 3 bases and J dropped 5 bases, with 8 bases sitting between them. CDR3 sequence reads: CASSFDGNNSPLHF. CDR3 in DNA: TGTGCCAGCAGCTTTGACGGCAATAATTCACCCCTCCACTTT.

The gene calls are TRBV29-1 and TRBJ1-1, with D unresolved. V was shortened by 7 bases and J by 5 bases, with 17 bases between the two germline ends. The germline CDR1 and CDR2 sequences are SQVTM and ANQGSEA. The CDR3 is 13 amino acids. CDR3 sequence reads: CSARERVDTEAFF. CDR3 in DNA: TGCAGCGCTCGGGAGAGAGTGGATACTGAAGCTTTCTTT. The whole variable domain, filled in from reference TRBV29-1 and TRBJ1-1, reads SAVISQKPSRDICQRGTSLTIQCQVDSQVTMMFWYRQQPGQSLTLIATANQGSEATYESGFVIDKFPISRPNLTFSTLTVSNMSPEDSSIYLCSARERVDTEAFFGQGTRLTVV.

As to this clone: This sample includes further DNA sequences coding for the same CDR3. The chain links TRBV5-6 to TRBJ1-2; D gene uncertain. V was cut by 4 bases and J by 7 bases, with 11 bases left in between. Per the germline V gene, CDR1 is SGHDT and CDR2 is YYEEEE. The CDR3 loop spans 12 amino acids. The CDR3 protein is CASSLGRVGYTF. DNA for the CDR3: TGTGCCAGCAGCCTGGGCCGGGTTGGCTACACCTTC.

The gene calls are TRBV7-3 and TRBJ1-2, with 9 bases aligning to TRBD1. Germline CDR1 and CDR2: SGHTA and FQGTGA. Trimming cost V 5 bases and J 7 bases; bases outside gene matches: 8. This CDR3 spans 14 amino acids. The CDR3 loop reads CASSAGQGGGGYTF. CDR3 nucleotide sequence: TGTGCCAGCAGCGCGGGACAGGGAGGCGGTGGCTACACCTTC.

This clone was seen just once. This chain uses TRBV7-9 with TRBJ1-1; D remains unclear. Germline-derived CDR1 and CDR2 are SEHNR and FQNEAQ (reference sequence). The CDR3 consists of 14 residues. The ends were cut back, 0 bases at V and 2 bases at J, with 7 bases in the middle. CDR3 sequence: CASSLARINTEAFF. As DNA, the CDR3 is TGTGCCAGCAGCTTAGCCAGGATAAACACTGAAGCTTTCTTT.

This clone was seen a single time. The chain combines TRBV6-5 with TRBJ2-1; D possibly uses TRBD1 or TRBD2 (5 bases each). V was shortened by 6 bases and J by 5 bases, with 11 bases between the two germline ends. The CDR3 has 13 residues. Germline lookup yields CDR1 MNHEY and CDR2 SVGAGI. CDR3 sequence: CASSWDQDNEQFF. Written as DNA, the CDR3 is TGTGCCAGCAGCTGGGACCAAGACAATGAGCAGTTCTTC.